Listed below are T cell receptor beta chains from one sample, sequenced in a study of T-cell reconstitution after alpha-beta-depleted transplantation in children. TCRdb reanalysed the PCR reads using MiXCR and keeps one entry per CDR3 protein. The repertoire holds 100,000 to 150,000 distinct CDR3 sequences, with 23% as singletons. Sequencing used PBMCs, mostly from graft donor cells, obtained 180 days after TCRalphabeta/CD19-depleted stem cell transplant. These receptor sequences come from a male patient aged 2 to 10 who had a stem cell transplant for chronic granulomatous disease, so the T cells may come from the graft donor. CDR3s include the opening cysteine and the closing phenylalanine or tryptophan. The D gene is left open where the match is weak. Some rows have no size entry. The others give once, few or many, or a class for an expanded clone.

j_call d_call v_call clone_size cdr3_aa cdr3_nt
TRBJ2-3 . TRBV10-3 many CAISEGPSTDTQYF TGTGCCATCAGTGAGGGCCCGAGCACAGATACGCAGTATTTT
TRBJ1-3 . TRBV20-1 many CSAQTGRSGNTIYF TGCAGTGCCCAGACAGGCCGCTCTGGAAACACCATATATTTT
TRBJ1-5 TRBD1 TRBV12-3/TRBV12-4 many CASSLVDRPSNQPQHF TGTGCCAGCAGTTTGGTGGACAGGCCAAGCAATCAGCCCCAGCATTTT
TRBJ1-1 TRBD1 TRBV3-1 few CASSQRLQGLGNTEAFF TGTGCCAGCAGCCAAAGATTACAGGGGCTTGGGAACACTGAAGCTTTCTTT
TRBJ2-7 . TRBV27 once CASSTSGLEQYF TGTGCCAGCAGTACGTCTGGACTCGAGCAGTACTTC
TRBJ2-5 . TRBV4-2 many CASSQDNSETQYF TGTGCCAGCAGCCAAGATAATTCGGAGACCCAGTACTTC
TRBJ2-7 . TRBV18 . CASSPPGPTYEQYF TGTGCCAGCTCACCACCGGGACCAACCTACGAGCAGTACTTC
TRBJ2-7 . TRBV11-3 many CASSEDTLGEQYF TGTGCCAGCAGCGAAGACACCCTGGGGGAGCAGTACTTC
TRBJ2-7 TRBD2 TRBV13 many CASSSRLGRAAYEQYF TGTGCCAGCAGCTCTCGACTAGGGAGGGCAGCCTACGAGCAGTACTTC
TRBJ1-1 TRBD1 TRBV10-3 many CAISEGQGKAEAFF TGTGCCATCAGTGAGGGACAGGGGAAGGCTGAAGCTTTCTTT
TRBJ2-7 . TRBV29-1 many CSVGKGSSYEQYF TGCAGCGTTGGGAAAGGGAGCTCCTACGAGCAGTACTTC
TRBJ2-3 TRBD2 TRBV20-1 . CSPREGTDTQYF TGCAGTCCCAGGGAGGGGACAGATACGCAGTATTTT
TRBJ2-7 . TRBV12-3/TRBV12-4 few CASSFTGGLVEQYF TGTGCCAGCAGTTTTACAGGTGGACTCGTCGAGCAGTACTTC
TRBJ1-6 . TRBV12-3/TRBV12-4 many CASSKGTTPLHF TGTGCCAGCAGTAAGGGAACGACACCCCTCCACTTT
TRBJ2-2 . TRBV2 many CASFRDSGELFF TGTGCCAGTTTTAGGGATTCCGGGGAGCTGTTTTTT
TRBJ2-7 TRBD1 TRBV12-3/TRBV12-4 few CASSLIGRGPYYEQYF TGTGCCAGCAGTTTGATTGGCAGGGGGCCATACTACGAGCAGTACTTC
TRBJ1-2 . TRBV12-3/TRBV12-4 . CASSFKSNYGYTF TGTGCCAGCAGTTTTAAATCTAACTATGGCTACACCTTC
TRBJ2-4 TRBD2 TRBV28 many CASSVLAGGGNIQYF TGTGCCAGCAGTGTCCTAGCGGGAGGGGGAAACATTCAGTACTTC
TRBJ2-1 TRBD2 TRBV27 few CASSFGGSGSNNEQFF TGTGCCAGCAGTTTCGGGGGTAGCGGGAGCAACAATGAGCAGTTCTTC
TRBJ2-1 . TRBV15 . CASIDRVDEQFF TGTGCCAGTATTGATCGGGTCGATGAGCAGTTCTTC
TRBJ2-3 TRBD2 TRBV3-1 . CASSQTSGRALTDTQYF TGTGCCAGCAGCCAAACTAGCGGGAGGGCCTTGACAGATACGCAGTATTTT
TRBJ2-3 TRBD2 TRBV20-1 many CSASGLAGGSTDTQYF TGCAGTGCTAGCGGACTAGCGGGAGGTAGCACAGATACGCAGTATTTT
TRBJ2-1 TRBD2 TRBV6-2/TRBV6-3 . CASRYSGGLFNEQFF TGTGCCAGCAGATATAGCGGGGGGCTATTCAATGAGCAGTTCTTC
TRBJ2-7 TRBD2 TRBV20-1 many CSARSVAGGSYEQYF TGCAGTGCTAGATCGGTAGCGGGGGGCTCCTACGAGCAGTACTTC
TRBJ2-3 TRBD2 TRBV12-3/TRBV12-4 . CASRLAGAHTQYF TGTGCCAGCAGACTAGCGGGGGCACATACGCAGTATTTT
TRBJ2-5 TRBD2 TRBV20-1 few CSARGTRDETQYF TGCAGTGCTAGGGGGACTAGGGATGAGACCCAGTACTTC
TRBJ1-2 . TRBV20-1 many CSASPGGLGYTF TGCAGTGCTAGCCCGGGAGGTCTTGGCTACACCTTC
TRBJ2-5 . TRBV18 . CASSPRGRKETQYF TGTGCCAGCTCACCAAGAGGGAGGAAAGAGACCCAGTACTTC
TRBJ2-1 TRBD2 TRBV30 many CAWSVLAGVGNEQFF TGTGCCTGGAGTGTACTAGCGGGAGTGGGCAATGAGCAGTTCTTC
TRBJ2-7 TRBD1 TRBV5-1 many CASSIGQGAYEQYF TGCGCCAGCAGCATAGGACAGGGGGCTTACGAGCAGTACTTC
TRBJ2-1 TRBD2 TRBV5-4 many CASSSGWRLAGGSPYNEQFF TGTGCCAGCAGCTCGGGTTGGCGCCTAGCGGGAGGTAGCCCCTACAATGAGCAGTTCTTC
TRBJ2-1 . TRBV12-3/TRBV12-4 few CASSLMTGKNEQFF TGTGCCAGCAGTTTGATGACTGGAAAAAATGAGCAGTTCTTC
TRBJ1-1 TRBD1 TRBV5-1 once CASSPPTGGNTEAFF TGCGCCAGCAGCCCACCCACAGGGGGCAACACTGAAGCTTTCTTT
TRBJ2-7 . TRBV28 . CASSPSGRRSTYEQYF TGTGCCAGCAGTCCAAGCGGGCGCCGTAGCACCTACGAGCAGTACTTC
TRBJ2-1 . TRBV20-1 many CSARRGASYNEQFF TGCAGTGCTAGACGTGGCGCCTCCTACAATGAGCAGTTCTTC
TRBJ2-7 TRBD2 TRBV5-6 many CASRASGTYEQYF TGTGCCAGCCGCGCTAGCGGGACCTACGAGCAGTACTTC
TRBJ2-1 . TRBV5-1 . CASRFSQDNEQFF TGCGCCAGCAGATTCTCGCAGGACAATGAGCAGTTCTTC
TRBJ2-1 . TRBV10-2 . CASSPTGANNEQFF TGCGCCAGCAGCCCGACAGGTGCCAACAATGAGCAGTTCTTC
TRBJ2-2 TRBD2 TRBV6-1 . CASSPLAGGPGGELFF TGTGCCAGCAGTCCCTTAGCGGGAGGGCCGGGCGGGGAGCTGTTTTTT
TRBJ2-1 TRBD2 TRBV4-3 . CASSQVAGSRGEQFF TGCGCCAGCAGCCAAGTAGCGGGTAGCCGTGGTGAGCAGTTCTTC
TRBJ1-2 TRBD1 TRBV7-8 once CASSLGGTGVGGYTF TGTGCCAGCAGCTTAGGAGGGACAGGGGTTGGTGGCTACACCTTC
TRBJ1-1 . TRBV7-2 . CASSFRGVNTEAFF TGTGCCAGCAGCTTCCGGGGGGTGAACACTGAAGCTTTCTTT
TRBJ1-5 . TRBV10-3 . CAISESGGNQPQHF TGTGCCATCAGTGAGTCGGGGGGCAATCAGCCCCAGCATTTT
TRBJ2-2 . TRBV4-3 . CASSHLPLGSGATGELFF TGCGCCAGCAGCCACCTACCCCTGGGTAGCGGTGCTACCGGGGAGCTGTTTTTT
TRBJ2-1 TRBD2 TRBV12-3/TRBV12-4 few CASSLILAGVGSYNEQFF TGTGCCAGCAGTTTAATCCTAGCGGGAGTGGGCTCCTACAATGAGCAGTTCTTC
TRBJ2-7 . TRBV20-1 many CSARDRTHYEQYF TGCAGTGCTAGAGATCGGACACACTACGAGCAGTACTTC
TRBJ2-1 TRBD1 TRBV20-1 few CSASPGQGIYNEQFF TGCAGTGCTAGCCCCGGACAGGGGATATACAATGAGCAGTTCTTC